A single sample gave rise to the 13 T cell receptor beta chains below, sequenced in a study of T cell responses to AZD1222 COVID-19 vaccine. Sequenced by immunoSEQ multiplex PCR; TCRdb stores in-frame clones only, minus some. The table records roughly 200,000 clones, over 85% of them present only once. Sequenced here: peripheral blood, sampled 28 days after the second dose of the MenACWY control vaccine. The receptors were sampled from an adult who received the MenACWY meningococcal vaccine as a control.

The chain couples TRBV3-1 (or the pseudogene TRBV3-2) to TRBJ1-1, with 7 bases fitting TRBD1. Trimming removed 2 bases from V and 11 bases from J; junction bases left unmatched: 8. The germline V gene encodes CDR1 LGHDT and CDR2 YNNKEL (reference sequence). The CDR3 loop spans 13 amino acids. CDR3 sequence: CASSQLPGQMAFF. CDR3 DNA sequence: TGTGCCAGCAGCCAACTCCCGGGACAGATGGCTTTCTTT.

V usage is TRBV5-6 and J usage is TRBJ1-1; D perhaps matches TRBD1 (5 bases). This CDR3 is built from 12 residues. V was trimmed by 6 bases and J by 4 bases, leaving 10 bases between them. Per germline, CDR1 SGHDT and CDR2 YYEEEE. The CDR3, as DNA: TGTGCCAGCAATCTGAGGGGCACTGAAGCTTTCTTT. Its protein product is CASNLRGTEAFF.

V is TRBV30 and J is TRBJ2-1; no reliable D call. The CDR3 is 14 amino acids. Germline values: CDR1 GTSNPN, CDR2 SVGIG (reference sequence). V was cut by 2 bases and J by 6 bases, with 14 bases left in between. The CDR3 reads CAWSRQPPLNEQFF. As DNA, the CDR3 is TGTGCCTGGAGTCGTCAACCCCCTCTCAATGAGCAGTTCTTC. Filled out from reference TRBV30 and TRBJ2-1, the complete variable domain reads SQTIHQWPATLVQPVGSPLSLECTVEGTSNPNLYWYRQAAGRGLQLLFYSVGIGQISSEVPQNLSASRPQDRQFILSSKKLLLSDSGFYLCAWSRQPPLNEQFFGPGTRLTVL.

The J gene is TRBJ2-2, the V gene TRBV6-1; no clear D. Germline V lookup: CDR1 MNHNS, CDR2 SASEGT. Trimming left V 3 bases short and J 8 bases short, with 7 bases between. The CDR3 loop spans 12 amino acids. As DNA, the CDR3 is TGTGCCAGCAGTGACCGATGGGGGGAGCTGTTTTTT. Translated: CASSDRWGELFF.

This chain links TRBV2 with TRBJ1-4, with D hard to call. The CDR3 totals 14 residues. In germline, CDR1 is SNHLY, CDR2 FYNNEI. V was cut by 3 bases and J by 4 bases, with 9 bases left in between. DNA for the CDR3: TGTGCCAGCAGTGAGGGAGGGATTAATGAAAAACTGTTTTTT. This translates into CASSEGGINEKLFF. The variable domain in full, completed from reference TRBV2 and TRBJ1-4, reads EPEVTQTPSHQVTQMGQEVILRCVPISNHLYFYWYRQILGQKVEFLVSFYNNEISEKSEIFDDQFSVERPDGSNFTLKIRSTKLEDSAMYFCASSEGGINEKLFFGSGTQLSVL.

DNA of the CDR3: TGTGCCAGCAGTTTATCCGACCGGGGTACCTACGAGCAGTACTTC. This gives the protein CASSLSDRGTYEQYF. V gene TRBV28 combines with J gene TRBJ2-7; weak D call: TRBD2 (5 bases). Trimming pared 1 base from V and 2 bases from J, leaving 12 bases between. This CDR3 is built from 15 residues. Germline-derived CDR1 and CDR2 are MDHEN and SYDVKM.

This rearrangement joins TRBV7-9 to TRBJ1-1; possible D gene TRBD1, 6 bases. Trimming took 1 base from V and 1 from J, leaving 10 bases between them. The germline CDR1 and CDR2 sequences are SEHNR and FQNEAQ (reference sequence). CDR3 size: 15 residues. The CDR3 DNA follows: TGTGCCAGCAGCTTAGGGGGGGCAGAGAACACTGAAGCTTTCTTT. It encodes CASSLGGAENTEAFF.

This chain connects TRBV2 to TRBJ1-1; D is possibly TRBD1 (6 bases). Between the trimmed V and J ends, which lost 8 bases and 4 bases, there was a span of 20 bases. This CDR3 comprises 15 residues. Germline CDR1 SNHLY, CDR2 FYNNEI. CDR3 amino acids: CASVAGTHRATEAFF. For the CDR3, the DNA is TGTGCCAGCGTTGCCGGGACTCACAGGGCCACTGAAGCTTTCTTT.

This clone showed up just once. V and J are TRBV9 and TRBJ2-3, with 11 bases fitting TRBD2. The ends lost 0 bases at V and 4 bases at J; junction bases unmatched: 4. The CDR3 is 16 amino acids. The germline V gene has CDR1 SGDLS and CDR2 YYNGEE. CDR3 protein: CASSVGIAGGADTQYF. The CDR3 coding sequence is TGTGCCAGCAGCGTAGGGATAGCGGGGGGGGCAGATACGCAGTATTTT. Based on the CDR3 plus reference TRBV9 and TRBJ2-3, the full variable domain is DSGVTQTPKHLITATGQRVTLRCSPRSGDLSVYWYQQSLDQGLQFLIQYYNGEERAKGNILERFSAQQFPDLHSELNLSSLELGDSALYFCASSVGIAGGADTQYFGPGTRLTVL.

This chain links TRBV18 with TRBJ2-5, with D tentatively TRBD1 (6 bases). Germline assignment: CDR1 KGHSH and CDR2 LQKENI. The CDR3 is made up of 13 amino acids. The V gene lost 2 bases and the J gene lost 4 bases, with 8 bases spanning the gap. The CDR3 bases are TGTGCCAGCTCACCAAGGGGGAGAGAGACCCAGTACTTC. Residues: CASSPRGRETQYF.

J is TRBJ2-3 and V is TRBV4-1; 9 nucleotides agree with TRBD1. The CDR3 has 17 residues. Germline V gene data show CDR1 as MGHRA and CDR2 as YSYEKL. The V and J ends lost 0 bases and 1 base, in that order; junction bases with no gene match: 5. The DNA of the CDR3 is TGCGCCAGCAGCCAAGAGAGCGGGGACAGGGGCACAGATACGCAGTATTTT. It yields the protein CASSQESGDRGTDTQYF.

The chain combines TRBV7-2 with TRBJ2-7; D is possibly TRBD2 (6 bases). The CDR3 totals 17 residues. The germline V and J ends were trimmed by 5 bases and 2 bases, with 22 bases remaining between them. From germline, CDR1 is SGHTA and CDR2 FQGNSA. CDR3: CASSLSGTPRMAYEQYF. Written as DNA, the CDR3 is TGTGCCAGCAGCCTATCCGGGACTCCACGAATGGCCTACGAGCAGTACTTC.

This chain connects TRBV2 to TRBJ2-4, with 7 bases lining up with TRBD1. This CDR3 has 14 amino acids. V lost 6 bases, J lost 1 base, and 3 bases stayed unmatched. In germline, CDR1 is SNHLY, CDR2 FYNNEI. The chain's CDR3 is CASRQQGAKNIQYF. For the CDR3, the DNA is TGTGCCAGCAGACAACAGGGGGCCAAAAACATTCAGTACTTC.